The subject of this entry is one T cell receptor (beta chain). This specimen comes from a study of shared clonotypes between healthy human individuals. Naive CD8 isolation took CD45RO-negative cells positively selected for CCR7 and excluded terminally differentiated effector memory CD45RA+ cells. There were no recent acute infections or vaccinations among the donors, who were healthy HIV-negative adults. Nashville, Tennessee was home to all donors, each a Caucasian adult. Using immunoSEQ multiplex PCR, the repertoire was profiled, and TCRdb retains in-frame clones only, with some absent. The sample contains about 2 million clones, about 94% of which appear only once. The CDR3 has 17 amino acids. The V segment lost 4 bases and the J segment 7 bases; nucleotides outside the gene matches: 15. The germline CDR1 and CDR2 sequences are SGHRS and YFSETQ.

This chain uses TRBV5-1 with TRBJ2-5; 11 bases fit TRBD2. This clonotype was sampled from a young man in good health. The sequenced sample consisted of naive CD8+ T cells sorted from blood. Here the CDR3 DNA reads TGCGCCAGCAGCCCGGATACTAGCGGGAGCCCCGAGGGGACCCAGTACTTC. Its protein product is CASSPDTSGSPEGTQYF.